These 20 T cell receptor beta chains came from one sample sequenced in a study of cytomegalovirus exposure and HLA in healthy donors. Researchers ran the PCR with 60 Vbeta and 13 Jbeta primers. Repertoires were generated with immunoSEQ multiplex PCR, while TCRdb's copy carries only in-frame clones and drops some. This table lists over 65,000 clones. The sequenced sample was PBMCs. All receptors derive from a woman in her thirties in good health and CMV-seronegative.

V is TRBV19 and J is TRBJ2-2, with D hard to call. V was pared by 2 bases and J by 1 base, with 5 bases between. The CDR3 has 14 residues. Germline lookup yields CDR1 LNHDA and CDR2 SQIVND (reference sequence). The CDR3 protein is CASSITRNTGELFF. The CDR3 DNA sequence: TGTGCCAGTAGTATAACCAGGAACACCGGGGAGCTGTTTTTT.

The rearrangement joins TRBV6-5 to TRBJ2-3; possibly TRBD1 for D (6 bases). V gave up 6 bases and J gave up 3 bases, with 13 bases separating them. Germline values: CDR1 MNHEY, CDR2 SVGAGI. The CDR3 is 14 amino acids. In DNA form, the CDR3 reads TGTGCCAGCAGCGAGACCAGGGGAACAGATACGCAGTATTTT. This encodes CASSETRGTDTQYF.

This rearrangement joins TRBV30 to TRBJ2-5; perhaps TRBD1 as D (7 bases). This CDR3 comprises 15 residues. CDR1 GTSNPN and CDR2 SVGIG come from the germline V gene (reference sequence). V lost 2 bases and J 4 bases, leaving 17 bases between the germline ends. CDR3: CAWSPLQGRGETQYF. CDR3 in DNA: TGTGCCTGGAGTCCCCTACAGGGGCGGGGAGAGACCCAGTACTTC.

The chain employs TRBV6-5 and TRBJ1-6; D unclear. Germline V gene lookup returns CDR1 MNHEY and CDR2 SVGAGI. The V and J ends lost 5 bases and 10 bases respectively, with 18 bases between them. The CDR3 extends over 15 amino acids. CDR3 sequence reads: CASSIGRGWGSPLHF. The CDR3 DNA reads as TGTGCCAGCAGTATTGGCCGGGGTTGGGGATCACCCCTCCACTTT.

As DNA, the CDR3 is TGTGCCAGTAGTCCCGAGACAGGGAGCTACGAGCAGTACTTC. Residues: CASSPETGSYEQYF. The gene calls are TRBV19 and TRBJ2-7, with TRBD1 matching 7 bases. Trimming took 5 bases from V and 3 from J; bases not matched to a gene: 7. Germline V CDR1 and CDR2: LNHDA, SQIVND (reference sequence). The CDR3 has 14 amino acids. The complete variable domain, with remaining parts taken from reference TRBV19 and TRBJ2-7, reads DGGITQSPKYLFRKEGQNVTLSCEQNLNHDAMYWYRQDPGQGLRLIYYSQIVNDFQKGDIAEGYSVSREKKESFPLTVTSAQKNPTAFYLCASSPETGSYEQYFGPGTRLTVT.

This chain uses TRBV2 with TRBJ1-4; TRBD1 aligns across 7 bases. The CDR3 length is 15 residues. V shed 2 bases and J 4 bases; nucleotides not matched to a gene: 4. Germline values: CDR1 SNHLY, CDR2 FYNNEI. CDR3 coding DNA: TGTGCCAGCAGTGAAAGGACAGGTCTTAATGAAAAACTGTTTTTT. It codes for CASSERTGLNEKLFF.

The rearrangement joins TRBV30 to TRBJ1-1; D is ambiguous. The CDR3 has 11 residues. V shed 4 bases and J shed 7 bases, with 10 bases lying between them. CDR1 and CDR2 from the germline V gene are GTSNPN and SVGIG (reference sequence). This CDR3 is CAWNTRLEAFF. The DNA for the CDR3 is TGTGCCTGGAACACGCGGCTTGAAGCTTTCTTT.

The rearrangement links TRBV6-6 to TRBJ1-4, with D tentatively TRBD1 (6 bases). From germline, CDR1 is MNHNY and CDR2 SVGAGI (reference sequence). CDR3 length: 16 amino acids. Between the trimmed V and J ends, which lost 5 bases and 0 bases, there was a span of 13 bases. In DNA, the CDR3 is TGTGCCAGCAGTCCGGGACACCACTCAACTAATGAAAAACTGTTTTTT. Its translation is CASSPGHHSTNEKLFF.

The rearrangement joins TRBV29-1 to TRBJ2-7; D is possibly TRBD2 (5 bases). The CDR3 is made up of 14 amino acids. CDR1 and CDR2 (germline): SQVTM, ANQGSEA. The V and J ends lost 5 bases and 3 bases respectively, with 17 bases between them. CDR3 residues: CSVRRTAADYEQYF. As DNA, the CDR3 is TGCAGCGTTCGGAGGACGGCAGCCGACTACGAGCAGTACTTC.

J is TRBJ1-1 and V is TRBV28; D ambiguous. Germline-derived CDR1 and CDR2 are MDHEN and SYDVKM. This CDR3 contains 16 residues. V lost 3 bases and J 3 bases, leaving 17 bases between the germline ends. The DNA for the CDR3 is TGTGCCAGCAGTTTGGGAGCGGCACCTCGGGACACTGAAGCTTTCTTT. It yields the protein CASSLGAAPRDTEAFF.

The chain carries TRBV6-1 and TRBJ1-4, with 8 nucleotides matching TRBD1. This CDR3 region has 15 residues. Per the germline V gene, CDR1 is MNHNS and CDR2 is SASEGT. V lost 4 bases, J lost 3 bases, and 4 bases stayed unmatched. The CDR3 here is CASSVTGGSNEKLFF. The CDR3 bases are TGTGCCAGCAGTGTAACAGGGGGGTCTAATGAAAAACTGTTTTTT.

The J gene is TRBJ1-1, the V gene TRBV2; perhaps TRBD1 as D (5 bases). The CDR3 extends over 13 amino acids. The germline V and J ends were trimmed by 4 bases and 2 bases, with 8 bases remaining between them. Germline V CDR1 and CDR2: SNHLY, FYNNEI. The CDR3 DNA reads TGTGCCAGCAGTGTGCAGGGAAACACTGAAGCTTTCTTT. It specifies CASSVQGNTEAFF.

The V call is TRBV6-1, the J call TRBJ1-2; D unclear. This CDR3 has 14 residues. The V gene's germline CDR1 is MNHNS and CDR2 SASEGT. V was shortened by 2 bases and J by 4 bases, with 11 bases between the two germline ends. The CDR3 here is CASSEQKISYGYTF. Here the CDR3 DNA reads TGTGCCAGCAGTGAACAGAAGATTTCCTATGGCTACACCTTC.

The chain carries TRBV19 and TRBJ1-2; tentative D call: TRBD1 (5 bases). The V gene lost 5 bases and the J gene lost 0 bases, with 7 bases spanning the gap. The CDR3 runs 13 residues. Looked up from germline, CDR1 is LNHDA and CDR2 is SQIVND (reference sequence). Written as DNA, the CDR3 is TGTGCCAGTAGTGCGACAGCTAACTATGGCTACACCTTC. Translating it yields CASSATANYGYTF.

The chain links TRBV5-6 to TRBJ2-6, with 7 bases identical to TRBD1. This CDR3 comprises 17 residues. The V gene end was trimmed by 5 bases and the J gene end by 0 bases; junction bases not matched to a gene: 8. Germline CDR1 SGHDT, CDR2 YYEEEE. The DNA of the CDR3 is TGTGCCAGCAGAGCAGGGGGTAGCGTCTCTGGGGCCAACGTCCTGACTTTC. Translated: CASRAGGSVSGANVLTF. Drawing the rest from reference TRBV5-6 and TRBJ2-6, the complete variable domain is DAGVTQSPTHLIKTRGQQVTLRCSPKSGHDTVSWYQQALGQGPQFIFQYYEEEERQRGNFPDRFSGHQFPNYSSELNVNALLLGDSALYLCASRAGGSVSGANVLTFGAGSRLTVL.

V usage is TRBV5-1 and J usage is TRBJ2-1, with 13 bases matching TRBD2. The CDR3 contains 15 residues. V shed 2 bases, J shed 6 bases, and the junction held 2 bases outside the gene matches. Germline V gene lookup returns CDR1 SGHRS and CDR2 YFSETQ. CDR3 bases: TGCGCCAGCAGCTTCACTAGCGGGGGGGCCAATGAGCAGTTCTTC. Protein product: CASSFTSGGANEQFF.

This chain links TRBV6-1 with TRBJ1-2; D not resolved. The CDR3 is 15 residues long. Trimming took 3 bases from V and 2 from J, leaving 13 bases between them. In germline, CDR1 is MNHNS, CDR2 SASEGT. CDR3 in DNA: TGTGCCAGCAGTGAGAGGGCAGAGAGGAACTATGGCTACACCTTC. This sequence encodes CASSERAERNYGYTF.

The J gene is TRBJ2-5, the V gene TRBV5-1; D is possibly TRBD1 (5 bases). The CDR3 loop spans 14 amino acids. From germline, CDR1 is SGHRS and CDR2 YFSETQ. Trimming left V 1 base short and J 4 bases short, with 11 bases between. CDR3 residues: CASSLRWGGETQYF. The CDR3 bases are TGCGCCAGCAGCTTGAGGTGGGGCGGAGAGACCCAGTACTTC.

The chain carries TRBV6-5 and TRBJ1-1; 8 bases agree with TRBD1. From germline, CDR1 is MNHEY and CDR2 SVGAGI. The V gene end was trimmed by 2 bases and the J gene end by 5 bases; junction bases not matched to a gene: 4. The CDR3 contains 14 residues. CDR3: CASSYTRTGTEAFF. The CDR3 DNA follows: TGTGCCAGCAGTTACACTAGGACAGGGACTGAAGCTTTCTTT.

V and J are TRBV2 and TRBJ1-2, with a weak D call TRBD1 (6 bases). This CDR3 is 13 amino acids long. Germline lookup yields CDR1 SNHLY and CDR2 FYNNEI. V dropped 3 bases and J dropped 3 bases, with 8 bases sitting between them. The CDR3 loop is CASSDGQHYGYTF. CDR3 DNA sequence: TGTGCCAGCAGTGATGGACAGCACTATGGCTACACCTTC.